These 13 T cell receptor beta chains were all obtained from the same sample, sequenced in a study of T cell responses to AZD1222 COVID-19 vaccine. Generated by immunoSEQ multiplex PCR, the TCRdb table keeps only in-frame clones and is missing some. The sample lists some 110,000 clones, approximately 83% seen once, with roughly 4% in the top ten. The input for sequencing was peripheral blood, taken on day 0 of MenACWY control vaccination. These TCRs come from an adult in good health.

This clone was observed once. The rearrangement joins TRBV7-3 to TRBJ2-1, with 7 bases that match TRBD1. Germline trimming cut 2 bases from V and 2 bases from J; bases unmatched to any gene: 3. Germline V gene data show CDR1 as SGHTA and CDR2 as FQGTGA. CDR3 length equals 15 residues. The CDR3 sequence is CASSLWQGAYNEQFF. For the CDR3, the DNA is TGTGCCAGCAGCTTATGGCAGGGGGCCTACAATGAGCAGTTCTTC.

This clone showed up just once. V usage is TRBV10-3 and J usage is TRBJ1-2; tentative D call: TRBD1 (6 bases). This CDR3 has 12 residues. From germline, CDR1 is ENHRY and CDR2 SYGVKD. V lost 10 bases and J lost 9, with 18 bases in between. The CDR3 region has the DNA TGTGCCACGTACCCCGGGCAGGGGAGCTACACCTTC. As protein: CATYPGQGSYTF.

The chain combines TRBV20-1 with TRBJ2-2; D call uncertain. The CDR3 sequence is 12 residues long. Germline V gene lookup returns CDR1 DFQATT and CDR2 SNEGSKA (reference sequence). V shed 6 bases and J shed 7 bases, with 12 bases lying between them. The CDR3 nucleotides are TGCAGTGCAAGTATAGTGCGCGGGGAGCTGTTTTTT. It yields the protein CSASIVRGELFF.

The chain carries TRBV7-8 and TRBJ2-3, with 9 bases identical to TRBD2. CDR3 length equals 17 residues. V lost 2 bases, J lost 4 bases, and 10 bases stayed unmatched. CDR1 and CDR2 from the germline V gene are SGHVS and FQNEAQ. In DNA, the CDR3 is TGTGCCAGCAGCTTATCGGTCGCGGGGGGGCCCCCAGATACGCAGTATTTT. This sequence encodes CASSLSVAGGPPDTQYF.

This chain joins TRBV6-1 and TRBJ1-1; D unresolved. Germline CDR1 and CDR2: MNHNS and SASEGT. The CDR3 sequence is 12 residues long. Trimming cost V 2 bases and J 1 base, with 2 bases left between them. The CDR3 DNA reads TGTGCCAGCAGTGAATGGAACACTGAAGCTTTCTTT. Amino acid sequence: CASSEWNTEAFF.

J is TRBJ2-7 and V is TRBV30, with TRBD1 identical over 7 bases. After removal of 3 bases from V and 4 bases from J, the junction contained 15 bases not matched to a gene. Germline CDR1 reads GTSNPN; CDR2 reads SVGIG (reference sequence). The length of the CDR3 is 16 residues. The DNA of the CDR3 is TGTGCCTGGAGCGAACCTGGGACAGACGGGCTATACGAGCAGTACTTC. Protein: CAWSEPGTDGLYEQYF.

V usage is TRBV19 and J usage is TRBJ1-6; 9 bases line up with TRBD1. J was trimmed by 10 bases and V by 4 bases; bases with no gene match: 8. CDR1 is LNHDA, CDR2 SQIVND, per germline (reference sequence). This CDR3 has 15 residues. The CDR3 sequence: CASSKGQGLNSPLHF. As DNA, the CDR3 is TGTGCCAGTAGTAAGGGACAGGGTTTGAACTCACCCCTCCACTTT.

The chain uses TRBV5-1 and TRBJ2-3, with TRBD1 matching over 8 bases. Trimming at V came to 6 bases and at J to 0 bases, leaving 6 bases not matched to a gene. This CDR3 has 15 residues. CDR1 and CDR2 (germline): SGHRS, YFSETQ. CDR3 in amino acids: CASILTGASTDTQYF. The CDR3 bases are TGCGCCAGCATCCTGACAGGGGCTAGCACAGATACGCAGTATTTT.

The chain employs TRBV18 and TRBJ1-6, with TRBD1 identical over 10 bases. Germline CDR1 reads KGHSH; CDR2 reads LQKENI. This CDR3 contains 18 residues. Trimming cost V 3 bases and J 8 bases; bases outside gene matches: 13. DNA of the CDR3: TGTGCCAGCTCACCGTCATCCCTTACCGGGACAGGGGATTCACCCCTCCACTTT. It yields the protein CASSPSSLTGTGDSPLHF.

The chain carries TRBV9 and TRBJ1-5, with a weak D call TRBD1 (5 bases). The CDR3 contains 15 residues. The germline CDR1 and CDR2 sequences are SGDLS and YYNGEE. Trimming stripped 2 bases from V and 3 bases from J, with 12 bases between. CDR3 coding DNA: TGTGCCAGCAGCGTTGGGACGCAGGACAATCAGCCCCAGCATTTT. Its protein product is CASSVGTQDNQPQHF.

The CDR3 loop reads CASSLNSPSTDTQYF. CDR3 in DNA: TGTGCCAGCAGCTTAAACAGTCCTAGCACAGATACGCAGTATTTT. The V gene is TRBV7-2, the J gene TRBJ2-3; no definite D call. This CDR3 comprises 15 residues. Germline V CDR1 and CDR2: SGHTA, FQGNSA. V was pared by 2 bases and J by 0 bases, with 9 bases between. Full variable domain (rest looked up from reference TRBV7-2 and TRBJ2-3): GAGVSQSPSNKVTEKGKDVELRCDPISGHTALYWYRQSLGQGLEFLIYFQGNSAPDKSGLPSDRFSAERTGGSVSTLTIQRTQQEDSAVYLCASSLNSPSTDTQYFGPGTRLTVL.

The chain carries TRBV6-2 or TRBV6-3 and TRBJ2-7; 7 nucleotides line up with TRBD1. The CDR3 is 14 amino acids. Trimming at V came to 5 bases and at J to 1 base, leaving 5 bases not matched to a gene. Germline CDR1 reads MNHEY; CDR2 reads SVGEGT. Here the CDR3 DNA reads TGTGCCAGCAGTACACCGGGACAGTCCTACGAGCAGTACTTC. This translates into CASSTPGQSYEQYF.

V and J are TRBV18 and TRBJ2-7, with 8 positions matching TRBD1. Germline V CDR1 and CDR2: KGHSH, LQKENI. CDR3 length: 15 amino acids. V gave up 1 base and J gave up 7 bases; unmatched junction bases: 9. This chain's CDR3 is CASSPHNQGAGEQYF. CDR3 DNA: TGTGCCAGCTCACCACATAACCAGGGGGCTGGGGAGCAGTACTTC.